Detailed here is one TCR beta chain. For each CDR3 protein, TCRdb gives one entry from its re-call of the 5' RACE reads, without DNA. Here the sample table reports about 460,000 distinct CDR3 sequences. This specimen belongs to a study of T cells expressing NK-cell markers. Study overall: There were seven HCMV-seropositive donors and one seronegative donor among the eight sequenced.

Germline-derived CDR1 and CDR2 are SGHRS and YFSETQ. The length of the CDR3 is 14 residues. The chain combines TRBV5-1 with TRBJ2-2. This sequence originates from a woman aged 45-65 years in good health. The sequenced sample consisted of blood T cells: a sorted CD56 or NKG2C T cell subset, CD4+ or CD8+ T cells, or bulk PBMC T cells (not recorded which). This CDR3 reads CASSLSLANGELFF.